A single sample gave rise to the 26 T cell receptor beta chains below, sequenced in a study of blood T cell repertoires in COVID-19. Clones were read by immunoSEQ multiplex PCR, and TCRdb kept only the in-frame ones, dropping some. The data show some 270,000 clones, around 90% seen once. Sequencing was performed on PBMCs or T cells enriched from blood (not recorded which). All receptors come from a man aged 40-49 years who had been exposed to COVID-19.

The CDR3 sequence: CASEQPPPKGQGAGQPQHF. The CDR3 DNA sequence: TGTGCCAGCGAGCAACCACCCCCAAAGGGACAGGGGGCAGGTCAGCCCCAGCATTTT. V gene TRBV28 combines with J gene TRBJ1-5; TRBD1 matches 12 bases. Germline values: CDR1 MDHEN, CDR2 SYDVKM. V was clipped by 8 bases and J by 6 bases; unmatched bases: 20. CDR3 length equals 19 residues.

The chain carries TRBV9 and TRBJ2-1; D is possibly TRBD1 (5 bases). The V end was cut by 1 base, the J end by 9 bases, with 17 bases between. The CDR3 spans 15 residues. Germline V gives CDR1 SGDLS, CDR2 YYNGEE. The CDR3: CASSVSGPPQGEQFF. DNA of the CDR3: TGTGCCAGCAGCGTATCAGGGCCCCCCCAGGGTGAGCAGTTCTTC.

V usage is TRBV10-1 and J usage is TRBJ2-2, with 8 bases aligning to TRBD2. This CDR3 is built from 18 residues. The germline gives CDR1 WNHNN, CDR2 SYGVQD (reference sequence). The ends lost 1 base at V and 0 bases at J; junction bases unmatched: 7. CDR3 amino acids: CASSELVAGMPNTGELFF. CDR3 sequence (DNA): TGCGCCAGCAGTGAGTTGGTAGCGGGAATGCCGAACACCGGGGAGCTGTTTTTT.

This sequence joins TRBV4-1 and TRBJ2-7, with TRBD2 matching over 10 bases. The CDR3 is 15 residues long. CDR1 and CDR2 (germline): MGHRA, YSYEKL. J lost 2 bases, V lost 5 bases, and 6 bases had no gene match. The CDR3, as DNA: TGCGCCAGCAGCGCCGCTAGCGGGAGTGCCTACGAGCAGTACTTC. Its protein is CASSAASGSAYEQYF.

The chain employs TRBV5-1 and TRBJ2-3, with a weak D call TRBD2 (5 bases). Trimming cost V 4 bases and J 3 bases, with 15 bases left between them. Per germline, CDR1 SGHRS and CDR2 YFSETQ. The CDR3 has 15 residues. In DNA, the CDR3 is TGCGCCAGCAGCGCAACCGGACGAGGGACAGATACGCAGTATTTT. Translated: CASSATGRGTDTQYF.

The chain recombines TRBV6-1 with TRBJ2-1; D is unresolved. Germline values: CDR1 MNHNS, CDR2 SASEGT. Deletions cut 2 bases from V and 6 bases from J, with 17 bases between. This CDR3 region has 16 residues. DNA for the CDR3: TGTGCCAGCAGTGAAAGCGAAAGCAGTCCTCGCAATGAGCAGTTCTTC. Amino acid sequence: CASSESESSPRNEQFF.

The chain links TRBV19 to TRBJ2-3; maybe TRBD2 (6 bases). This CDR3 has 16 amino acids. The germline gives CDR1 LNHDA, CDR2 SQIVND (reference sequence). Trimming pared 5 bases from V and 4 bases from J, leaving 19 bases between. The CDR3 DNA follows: TGTGCCAGTAGTGCCGGTAATCCGGGGGTGGCAGATACGCAGTATTTT. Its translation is CASSAGNPGVADTQYF.

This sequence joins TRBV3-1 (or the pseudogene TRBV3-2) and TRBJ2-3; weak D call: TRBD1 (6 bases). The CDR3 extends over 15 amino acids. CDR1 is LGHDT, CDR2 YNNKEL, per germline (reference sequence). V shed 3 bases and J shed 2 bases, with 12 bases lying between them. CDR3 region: CASSHTGSATDTQYF. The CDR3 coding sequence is TGTGCCAGCAGCCATACAGGGTCTGCCACAGATACGCAGTATTTT.

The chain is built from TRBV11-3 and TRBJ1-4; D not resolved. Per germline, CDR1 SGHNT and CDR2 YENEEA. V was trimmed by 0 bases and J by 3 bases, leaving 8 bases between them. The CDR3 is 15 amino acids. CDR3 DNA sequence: TGTGCCAGCAGCTTAGAGAGTCAACCTAATGAAAAACTGTTTTTT. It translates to CASSLESQPNEKLFF.

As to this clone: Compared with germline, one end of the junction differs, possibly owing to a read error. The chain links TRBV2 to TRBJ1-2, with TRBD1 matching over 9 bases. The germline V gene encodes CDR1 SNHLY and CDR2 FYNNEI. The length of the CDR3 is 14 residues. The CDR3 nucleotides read TGTGCCAGCAGGGAAGGGACAGGGACCTATGGCTACACCTTC. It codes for CASREGTGTYGYTF.

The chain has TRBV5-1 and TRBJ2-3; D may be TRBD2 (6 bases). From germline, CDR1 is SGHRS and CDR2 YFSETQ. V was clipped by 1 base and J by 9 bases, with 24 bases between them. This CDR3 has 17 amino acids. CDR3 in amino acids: CASSLIVGGPSVLTQYF. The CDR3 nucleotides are TGCGCCAGCAGCTTGATTGTGGGAGGCCCGTCTGTATTGACGCAGTATTTT.

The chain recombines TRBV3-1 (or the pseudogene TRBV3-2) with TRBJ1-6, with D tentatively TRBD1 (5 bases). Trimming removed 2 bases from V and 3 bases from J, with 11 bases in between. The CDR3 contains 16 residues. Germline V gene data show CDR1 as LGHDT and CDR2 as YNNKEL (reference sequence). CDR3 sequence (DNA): TGTGCCAGCAGCCAACGTCAGGGATTCTATAATTCACCCCTCCACTTT. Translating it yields CASSQRQGFYNSPLHF.

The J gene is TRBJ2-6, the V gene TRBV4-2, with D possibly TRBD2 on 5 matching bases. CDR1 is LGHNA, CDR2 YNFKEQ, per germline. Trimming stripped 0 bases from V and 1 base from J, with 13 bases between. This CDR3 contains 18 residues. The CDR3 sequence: CASSQDSLTGSGANVLTF. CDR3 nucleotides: TGTGCCAGCAGCCAAGACTCCTTAACGGGATCTGGGGCCAACGTCCTGACTTTC.

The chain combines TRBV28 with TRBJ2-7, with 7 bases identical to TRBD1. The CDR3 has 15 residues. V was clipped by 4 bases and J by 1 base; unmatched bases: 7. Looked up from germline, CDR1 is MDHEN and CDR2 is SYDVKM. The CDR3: CASSSTNRGSYEQYF. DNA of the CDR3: TGTGCCAGCAGTTCGACTAACAGGGGTTCCTACGAGCAGTACTTC.

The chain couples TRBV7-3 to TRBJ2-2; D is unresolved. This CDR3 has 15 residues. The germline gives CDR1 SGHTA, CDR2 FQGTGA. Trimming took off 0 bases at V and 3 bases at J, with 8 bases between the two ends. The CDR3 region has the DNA TGTGCCAGCAGCTTAACGTTCCGGGACACCGGGGAGCTGTTTTTT. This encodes CASSLTFRDTGELFF.

The CDR3 loop reads CASSLRGSGANVLTF. For the CDR3, the DNA is TGTGCCAGCAGCCTACGAGGCTCTGGGGCCAACGTCCTGACTTTC. The J gene is TRBJ2-6, the V gene TRBV3-1 (or the pseudogene TRBV3-2); D remains unclear. The CDR3 is 15 residues long. The ends were cut back, 4 bases at V and 0 bases at J, with 7 bases in the middle. Germline V gene lookup returns CDR1 LGHDT and CDR2 YNNKEL (reference sequence).

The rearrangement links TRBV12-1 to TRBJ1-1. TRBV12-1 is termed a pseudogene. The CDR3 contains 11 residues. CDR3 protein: CARGGATEAFF. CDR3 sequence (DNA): TGTGCCAGAGGGGGGGCCACTGAAGCTTTCTTT.

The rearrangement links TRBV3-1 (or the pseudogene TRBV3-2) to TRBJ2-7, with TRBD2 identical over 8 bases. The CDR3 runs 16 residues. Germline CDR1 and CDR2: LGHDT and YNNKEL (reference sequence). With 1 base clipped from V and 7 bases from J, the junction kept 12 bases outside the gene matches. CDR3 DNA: TGTGCCAGCAGCCAAGCGGCGGTAGCGGGATCCCTTGAGCAGTACTTC. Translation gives CASSQAAVAGSLEQYF.

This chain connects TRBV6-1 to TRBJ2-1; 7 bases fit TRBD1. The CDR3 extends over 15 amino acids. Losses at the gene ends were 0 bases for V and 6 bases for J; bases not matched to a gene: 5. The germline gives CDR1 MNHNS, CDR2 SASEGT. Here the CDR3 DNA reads TGTGCCAGCAGTGAAGCTGGACAGGTGTTCAATGAGCAGTTCTTC. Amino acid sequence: CASSEAGQVFNEQFF.

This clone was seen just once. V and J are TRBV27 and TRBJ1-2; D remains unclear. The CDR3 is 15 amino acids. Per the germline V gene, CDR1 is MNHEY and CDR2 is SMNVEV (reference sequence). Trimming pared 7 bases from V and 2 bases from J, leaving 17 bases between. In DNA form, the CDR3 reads TGTGCCAGCAAAAGGAGGAACGGCTCAAACTATGGCTACACCTTC. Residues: CASKRRNGSNYGYTF.

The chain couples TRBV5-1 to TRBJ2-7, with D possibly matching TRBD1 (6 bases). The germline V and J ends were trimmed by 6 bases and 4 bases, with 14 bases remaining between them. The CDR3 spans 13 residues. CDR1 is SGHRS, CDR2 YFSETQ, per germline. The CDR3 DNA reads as TGCGCCAGCAACGACGGACAGTATTACGAGCAGTACTTC. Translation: CASNDGQYYEQYF. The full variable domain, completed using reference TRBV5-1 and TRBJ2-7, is KAGVTQTPRYLIKTRGQQVTLSCSPISGHRSVSWYQQTPGQGLQFLFEYFSETQRNKGNFPGRFSGRQFSNSRSEMNVSTLELGDSALYLCASNDGQYYEQYFGPGTRLTVT.

As DNA, the CDR3 is TGTGCCATCAGTGAAGGAGGGGGGGGTAATTCACCCCTCCACTTT. Encoded protein: CAISEGGGGNSPLHF. This chain joins TRBV10-3 and TRBJ1-6; D may be TRBD1 (6 bases). Trimming took off 3 bases at V and 6 bases at J, with 12 bases between the two ends. CDR3 length: 15 amino acids. Per the germline V gene, CDR1 is ENHRY and CDR2 is SYGVKD.

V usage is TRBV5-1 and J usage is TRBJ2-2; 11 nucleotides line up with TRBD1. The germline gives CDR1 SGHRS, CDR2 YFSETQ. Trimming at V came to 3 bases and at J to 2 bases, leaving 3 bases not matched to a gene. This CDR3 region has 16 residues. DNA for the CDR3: TGCGCCAGCAGCTCCTGGACAGGGGGCAACACCGGGGAGCTGTTTTTT. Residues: CASSSWTGGNTGELFF.

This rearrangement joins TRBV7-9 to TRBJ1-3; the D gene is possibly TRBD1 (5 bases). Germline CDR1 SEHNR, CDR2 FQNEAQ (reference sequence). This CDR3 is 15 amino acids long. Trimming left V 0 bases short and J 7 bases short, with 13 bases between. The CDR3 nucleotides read TGTGCCAGCAGCTTAGCCGCGGGGGTTGTGAACACCATATATTTT. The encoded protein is CASSLAAGVVNTIYF.

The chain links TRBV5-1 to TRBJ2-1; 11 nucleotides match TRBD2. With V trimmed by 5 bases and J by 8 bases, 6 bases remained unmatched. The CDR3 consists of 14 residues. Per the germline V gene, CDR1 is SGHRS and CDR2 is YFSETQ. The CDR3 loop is CASRLTSGIDEQFF. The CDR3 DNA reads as TGCGCCAGCAGATTGACTAGCGGGATTGATGAGCAGTTCTTC.

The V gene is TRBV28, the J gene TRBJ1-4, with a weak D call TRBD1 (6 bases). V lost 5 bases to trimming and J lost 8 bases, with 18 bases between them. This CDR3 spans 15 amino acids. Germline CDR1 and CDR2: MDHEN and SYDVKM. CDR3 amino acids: CASSPRTAGWEKLFF. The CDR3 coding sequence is TGTGCCAGCAGTCCCCGGACAGCTGGATGGGAAAAACTGTTTTTT.